The rows below give T cell receptor beta chains drawn from one sample of a study of T cell repertoires in cytomegalovirus infection. TCRdb reprocessed the reads via MiXCR and lists one record per CDR3 protein. The sample shows 700,000 to 900,000 distinct CDR3 sequences, approximately 32% of them seen only once. Which antigens these TCRs recognize remains unknown. The source was cultured CD8+ T cells from PBMCs, collected from culture after CMV antigen stimulation. The receptors stem from a human donor in good health (CMV status not recorded). Some clones in this sample may be carry-over from other donors' samples. The CDR3 runs from the conserved cysteine through the conserved F or W. A D gene is named only where the DNA matches it firmly. Size is stated for part of the rows, as once, few or many counts, or as a class when the clone is expanded.

TRBV19	-	-	TRBJ2-7	CASSISAGVSYEQYF	TGTGCCAGTAGTATTTCGGCAGGGGTCTCCTACGAGCAGTACTTC
TRBV6-1	-	few	TRBJ1-1	CASSEFGLNTEAFF	TGTGCCAGCAGTGAATTCGGGCTGAACACTGAAGCTTTCTTT
TRBV29-1	TRBD1	-	TRBJ1-2	CSVETTDRLGYTF	TGCAGCGTTGAAACAACGGACAGGCTAGGCTACACCTTC
TRBV12-3/TRBV12-4	-	-	TRBJ1-5	CASSPVAHQPQHF	TGTGCCAGCAGCCCCGTTGCCCATCAGCCCCAGCATTTT
TRBV3-1	-	few	TRBJ1-1	CASSQDGQGLLNTEAFF	TGTGCCAGCAGCCAAGACGGGCAGGGGCTTCTGAACACTGAAGCTTTCTTT
TRBV4-2	-	-	TRBJ1-1	CASSGGRIGTEAFF	TGTGCCAGCAGCGGGGGGAGAATCGGCACTGAAGCTTTCTTT
TRBV12-3/TRBV12-4	-	-	TRBJ2-3	CASSVKPLTSDTQYF	TGTGCCAGCAGCGTAAAACCCCTGACCTCCGATACGCAGTATTTT
TRBV15	-	-	TRBJ2-3	CATSSPRDTTDTQYF	TGTGCCACCAGCAGCCCTCGGGACACCACAGATACGCAGTATTTT
TRBV12-5	TRBD2	few	TRBJ2-3	CASGLALAGGPVFTDTQYF	TGTGCTAGTGGTTTGGCCCTAGCGGGGGGGCCTGTCTTCACAGATACGCAGTATTTT
TRBV19	-	-	TRBJ1-5	CASSMPQSNQPQHF	TGTGCCAGTAGTATGCCCCAGAGCAATCAGCCCCAGCATTTT
TRBV7-9	-	few	TRBJ2-7	CASSSPGVGGSTYEQYF	TGTGCCAGCAGCTCCCCAGGGGTAGGGGGTTCCACCTACGAGCAGTACTTC
TRBV4-1	-	-	TRBJ2-7	CASSQLDRSSYEQYF	TGCGCCAGCAGCCAACTGGACCGGAGCTCCTACGAGCAGTACTTC
TRBV5-6	-	-	TRBJ2-7	CASSFRRQESYEQYF	TGTGCCAGCAGCTTCCGCCGGCAGGAGTCCTACGAGCAGTACTTC
TRBV19	-	-	TRBJ1-2	CASSIDRGHLNYGYTF	TGTGCCAGTAGTATAGATCGGGGTCATCTCAACTATGGCTACACCTTC
TRBV10-3	-	few	TRBJ1-1	CAISDAAVGVGEAFF	TGTGCCATCAGTGACGCTGCAGTCGGGGTCGGTGAAGCTTTCTTT